This TCR beta chain was observed in a study of response to subunit inactivated influenza vaccine. Study-wide results and limits: Only a handful of new T cells, the authors suggested, are recruited with each seasonal influenza vaccination.

Turning to this clonotype: Its matching antigen is unknown.

Germline V gene lookup returns CDR1 SGHRS and CDR2 YFSETQ. V was shortened by 2 bases and J by 0 bases, with 20 bases between the two germline ends. The CDR3 is made up of 18 amino acids. TCRdb reanalysed the RT-PCR reads using MiXCR and keeps one entry per CDR3 protein. The table has 600,000 to 850,000 distinct CDR3 sequences, about 15% seen once; the top ten hold roughly 7.6%. V gene TRBV5-1 combines with J gene TRBJ1-1; D might be TRBD1 (5 bases). The sequencing used PBMCs from blood, collected roughly 15 days before vaccination. The origin of this receptor is a man aged 50-59 years who received an inactivated influenza vaccine. The CDR3 nucleotides are TGCGCCAGCAGCTTACGTCCACCCCCGGAGGGGTTGAACACTGAAGCTTTCTTT. Its protein product is CASSLRPPPEGLNTEAFF.